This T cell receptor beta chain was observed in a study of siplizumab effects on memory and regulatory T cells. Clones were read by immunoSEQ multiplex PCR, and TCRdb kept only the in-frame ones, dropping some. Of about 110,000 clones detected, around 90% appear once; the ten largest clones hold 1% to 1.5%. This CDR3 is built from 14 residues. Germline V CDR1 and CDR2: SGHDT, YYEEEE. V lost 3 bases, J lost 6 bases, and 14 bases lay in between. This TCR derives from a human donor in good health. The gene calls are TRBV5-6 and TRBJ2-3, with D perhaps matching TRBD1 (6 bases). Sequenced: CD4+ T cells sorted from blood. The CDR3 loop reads CASSSQGMSDTQYF. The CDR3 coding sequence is TGTGCCAGCAGCTCCCAGGGGATGTCGGATACGCAGTATTTT. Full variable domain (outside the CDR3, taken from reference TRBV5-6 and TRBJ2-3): DAGVTQSPTHLIKTRGQQVTLRCSPKSGHDTVSWYQQALGQGPQFIFQYYEEEERQRGNFPDRFSGHQFPNYSSELNVNALLLGDSALYLCASSSQGMSDTQYFGPGTRLTVL.